These 11 T cell receptor beta chains share one sample of origin, sequenced in a study of cytotoxic CD8 clonotypes in ibrutinib-treated CLL (dated by TCRdb to the early 2020s). This specimen's time point label, per the study, means: less than 30 months on ibrutinib. The library was prepared using the immunoSEQ multiplex PCR assay. TCRdb stores this immuneACCESS table with in-frame sequences only. Part of the clones is absent; in the studies checked, under half of the shortfall reflects unresolved V genes, and no reason is known for the rest. A total of fewer than 200,000 clones appear in this sample, about 80% of them only once. In total, the top ten clones hold about 4.5% of the sample. Material: PBMCs, obtained after 24 months of ibrutinib treatment. The source of these receptors is a human donor with chronic lymphocytic leukemia.

This chain joins TRBV7-9 and TRBJ2-1; 10 nucleotides agree with TRBD2. This CDR3 contains 16 residues. Germline V gives CDR1 SEHNR, CDR2 FQNEAQ (reference sequence). The trim removed 5 bases at V and 2 bases at J, leaving 6 bases unmatched. CDR3 nucleotide sequence: TGTGCCAGCAGCCCGCTAGCGGGGGCGACCTACAATGAGCAGTTCTTC. Translating it yields CASSPLAGATYNEQFF.

The chain links TRBV5-4 to TRBJ1-4; D is ambiguous. The CDR3 has 14 amino acids. The V end was cut by 5 bases, the J end by 3 bases, with 11 bases between. Germline loops: CDR1 SGHNT, CDR2 YYREEE (reference sequence). The CDR3 loop reads CASSRDSPNEKLFF. The CDR3 nucleotides are TGTGCCAGCAGTCGGGATTCCCCTAATGAAAAACTGTTTTTT.

The chain joins TRBV7-9 to TRBJ1-1, with unresolved D. V was cut by 6 bases and J by 1 base, with 9 bases left in between. The germline gives CDR1 SEHNR, CDR2 FQNEAQ (reference sequence). The CDR3 sequence is 13 residues long. For the CDR3, the DNA is TGTGCCAGCAGGTCAGAGGGGAACACTGAAGCTTTCTTT. This sequence encodes CASRSEGNTEAFF.

The rearrangement joins TRBV4-1 to TRBJ2-7; perhaps TRBD2 as D (5 bases). The germline gives CDR1 MGHRA, CDR2 YSYEKL. V lost 0 bases and J 5 bases, leaving 11 bases between the germline ends. This CDR3 has 14 amino acids. As DNA, the CDR3 is TGCGCCAGCAGCCAAGATGTACTAGTTAACGAGCAGTACTTC. Protein product: CASSQDVLVNEQYF.

The CDR3 loop reads CASTPQVGKNTEAFF. The CDR3 nucleotides read TGTGCCAGCACTCCCCAGGTAGGGAAGAACACTGAAGCTTTCTTT. The genes are TRBV6-1 and TRBJ1-1; D not certain. CDR1 is MNHNS and CDR2 is SASEGT in the germline V gene. This CDR3 is built from 15 residues. Trimming cost V 7 bases and J 1 base, with 16 bases left between them.

A few counts support this clone. The V call is TRBV4-3, the J call TRBJ1-1, with a possible D match to TRBD1 (5 bases). Per germline, CDR1 LGHNA and CDR2 YSLEER. Trimming removed 0 bases from V and 0 bases from J, with 14 bases in between. The CDR3 has 17 residues. The CDR3 nucleotides read TGCGCCAGCAGCCAAGATCGGGGTTGGGGGGTGAACACTGAAGCTTTCTTT. Translated: CASSQDRGWGVNTEAFF.

The J gene is TRBJ2-2, the V gene TRBV7-2; 7 nucleotides agree with TRBD2. This CDR3 has 16 amino acids. Germline trimming cut 1 base from V and 2 bases from J; bases unmatched to any gene: 4. The germline gives CDR1 SGHTA, CDR2 FQGNSA. The CDR3 sequence is CASSLGPSGNTGELFF. The CDR3 DNA reads TGTGCCAGCAGCTTAGGTCCTAGCGGTAACACCGGGGAGCTGTTTTTT. The variable domain in full, with the rest retrieved from reference TRBV7-2 and TRBJ2-2, is GAGVSQSPSNKVTEKGKDVELRCDPISGHTALYWYRQSLGQGLEFLIYFQGNSAPDKSGLPSDRFSAERTGGSVSTLTIQRTQQEDSAVYLCASSLGPSGNTGELFFGEGSRLTVL.

The rearrangement joins TRBV14 to TRBJ2-2; D gene unclear. V lost 0 bases and J 6 bases, leaving 11 bases between the germline ends. The V gene's germline CDR1 is SGHDN and CDR2 FVKESK. The CDR3 spans 15 residues. The DNA for the CDR3 is TGTGCCAGCAGCCAAGATAGGGTCGGAGCCGGGGAGCTGTTTTTT. Its protein product is CASSQDRVGAGELFF.

The chain recombines TRBV7-2 with TRBJ2-3; unclear D gene. This CDR3 has 16 amino acids. From germline, CDR1 is SGHTA and CDR2 FQGNSA. Trimming left V 0 bases short and J 1 base short, with 11 bases between. CDR3 amino acids: CASSLAQASGTDTQYF. CDR3 DNA: TGTGCCAGCAGCTTAGCGCAGGCCTCTGGCACAGATACGCAGTATTTT.

In nucleotides, the CDR3 is TGTGCCATTTTAGATCGGGCTGAGTACAATGAGCAGTTCTTC. It encodes CAILDRAEYNEQFF. This sequence joins TRBV10-3 and TRBJ2-1; D not resolved. Germline CDR1 ENHRY, CDR2 SYGVKD. The CDR3 is 14 residues long. The V end lost 9 bases, the J end lost 4 bases, and 16 bases lay between the germline ends.

The J gene is TRBJ1-2, the V gene TRBV7-9; 10 positions match TRBD1. Trimming removed 5 bases from V and 5 bases from J; junction bases left unmatched: 17. Germline CDR1 SEHNR, CDR2 FQNEAQ (reference sequence). The CDR3 length is 18 residues. The CDR3 sequence: CASSPLPGQGFQFYGYTF. The DNA of the CDR3 is TGTGCCAGCAGCCCCCTACCGGGACAGGGGTTTCAGTTTTATGGCTACACCTTC.